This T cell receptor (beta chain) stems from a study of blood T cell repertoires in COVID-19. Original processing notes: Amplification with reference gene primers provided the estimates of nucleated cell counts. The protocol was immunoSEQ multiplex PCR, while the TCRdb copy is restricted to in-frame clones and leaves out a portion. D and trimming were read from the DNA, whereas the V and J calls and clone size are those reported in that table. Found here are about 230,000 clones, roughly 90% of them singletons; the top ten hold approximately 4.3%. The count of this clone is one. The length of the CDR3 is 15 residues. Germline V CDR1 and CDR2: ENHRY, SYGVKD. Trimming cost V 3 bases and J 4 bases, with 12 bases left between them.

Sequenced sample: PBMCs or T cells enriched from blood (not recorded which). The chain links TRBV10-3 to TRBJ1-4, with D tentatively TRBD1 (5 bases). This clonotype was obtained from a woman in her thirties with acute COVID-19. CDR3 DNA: TGTGCCATCAGTGACCCAGGGTACGGTAATGAAAAACTGTTTTTT. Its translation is CAISDPGYGNEKLFF.